This T cell receptor (beta chain) was retrieved from a study of T cell responses to AZD1222 COVID-19 vaccine. Data came from immunoSEQ multiplex PCR; TCRdb stores just in-frame clones and leaves some out. The top ten hold roughly 12% of the sample, which has about 120,000 clones, around nine tenths seen once. Overall study results and limits: Donors were largely white British and mainly female; clonal diversity was possibly underestimated. Spike-wide vaccine-associated CD4 TCRs dominated at 160-218 and 743-854. Variant regions that are unmutated are reportedly the target of nearly half of spike-specific TCRs.

On this clone: Its target is not known.

Germline V CDR1 and CDR2: KGHSH, LQKENI. The V gene lost 3 bases and the J gene lost 7 bases, with 16 bases spanning the gap. The CDR3 is made up of 15 amino acids. This specimen was peripheral blood, taken on day 0 of AZD1222 vaccination. The sequence was collected from an adult in good health. The chain links TRBV18 to TRBJ2-1; weak D call: TRBD2 (6 bases). CDR3 sequence: CASSPPETRVNEQFF. CDR3 nucleotide sequence: TGTGCCAGCTCACCGCCTGAGACTAGAGTGAATGAGCAGTTCTTC.